What follows is one T cell receptor beta chain and its context. This sample is part of a study of T cell changes during pregnancy in multiple sclerosis. Repertoires were generated with immunoSEQ multiplex PCR, while TCRdb's copy carries only in-frame clones and drops some. The sample yields under 70,000 clones, around 91% seen once. Trimming cost V 4 bases and J 2 bases, with 11 bases left between them. The CDR3 runs 14 residues. Germline-derived CDR1 and CDR2 are SGHDT and YYEEEE. Sequenced material: peripheral blood, taken after pregnancy. The rearrangement joins TRBV5-6 to TRBJ2-3; unclear D gene. The TCR was taken from a female donor in good health, enrolled as a control in a pregnancy study. The DNA of the CDR3 is TGTGCCAGCAGCCCGACACAGTTCACAGATACGCAGTATTTT. Protein product: CASSPTQFTDTQYF.